Following are 2 T cell receptor beta chains from one sample sequenced in a study of blood T cell repertoires in COVID-19 (dated by TCRdb to 2020 to 2022). Libraries came from the immunoSEQ multiplex PCR assay. TCRdb limited this immuneACCESS table to in-frame rearrangements with V and J called. A share of clones is missing; checked studies link under half to unresolved V genes, and the rest is unexplained. For this sample there are 95,000 to 150,000 clones; roughly 88% appear just once. The ten most abundant clones make up less than 5% of the sample. The sequenced sample consisted of peripheral blood. The origin of the receptors is a man aged 40-50 years with acute or convalescent COVID-19.

V gene TRBV24-1 combines with J gene TRBJ2-1, with D possibly being TRBD2 (5 bases). CDR3 length: 16 residues. The ends were cut back, 1 base at V and 0 bases at J, with 9 bases in the middle. Germline loops: CDR1 KGHDR, CDR2 SFDVKD. DNA for the CDR3: TGTGCCACCAGTGATTTCGGGGAGAGCTCCTACAATGAGCAGTTCTTC. Its protein is CATSDFGESSYNEQFF.

The J gene is TRBJ2-1, the V gene TRBV6-2 or TRBV6-3; 8 nucleotides line up with TRBD1. The V gene end was trimmed by 0 bases and the J gene end by 0 bases; junction bases not matched to a gene: 7. The length of the CDR3 is 18 residues. Germline V gives CDR1 MNHEY, CDR2 SVGEGT. The CDR3 bases are TGTGCCAGCAGTTACTCGACAACAGGGGGGAGCTCCTACAATGAGCAGTTCTTC. Translated: CASSYSTTGGSSYNEQFF.